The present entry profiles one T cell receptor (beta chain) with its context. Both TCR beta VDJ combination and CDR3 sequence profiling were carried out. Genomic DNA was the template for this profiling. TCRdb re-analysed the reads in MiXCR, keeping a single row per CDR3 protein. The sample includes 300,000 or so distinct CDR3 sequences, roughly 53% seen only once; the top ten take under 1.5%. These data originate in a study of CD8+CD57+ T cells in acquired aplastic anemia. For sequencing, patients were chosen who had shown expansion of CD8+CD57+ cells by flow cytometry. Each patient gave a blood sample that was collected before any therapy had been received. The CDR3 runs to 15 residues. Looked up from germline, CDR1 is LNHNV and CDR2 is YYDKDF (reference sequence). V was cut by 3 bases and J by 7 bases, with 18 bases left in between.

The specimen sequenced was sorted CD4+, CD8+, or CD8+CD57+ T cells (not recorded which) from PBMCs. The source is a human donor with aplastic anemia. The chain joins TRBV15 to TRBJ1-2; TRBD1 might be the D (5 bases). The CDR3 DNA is TGTGCCACCAGCAGGGAGAGAAGGGGTGTTGGTGGCTACACCTTC. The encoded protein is CATSRERRGVGGYTF.